This T cell receptor (beta chain) was captured by sequencing in a study of human T cells and chemical hapten exposure. Study-wide findings and caveats: Patch test score was positively correlated with the counts of PT1 expanded TCRs.

Time point defined: pre-sensitization, week 0. Treatment here: therapeutic diphenylcyclopropenone sensitization with weekly scalp DPC. This clonotype was counted at least ten times. Its matching antigen is unknown. TCRdb reprocessed the RACE reads via MiXCR and lists one record per CDR3 protein. The data contain some 300,000 distinct CDR3 sequences, about 5% of them singletons. The sequence was collected from a young woman with alopecia areata. Some clones in this sample may be carry-over from other donors' samples. Here the sequenced sample was whole blood, taken in connection with sensitization to the hapten diphenylcyclopropenone (DPC).

CDR3 sequence: CASSRQGNAYGYTF. CDR3 DNA: TGTGCCAGCAGCCGACAGGGTAACGCCTATGGCTACACCTTC. V is TRBV12-3 or TRBV12-4 and J is TRBJ1-2; 7 nucleotides agree with TRBD1. CDR3 size: 14 residues. V was pared by 6 bases and J by 4 bases, with 8 bases of the junction left unmatched.